The next 8 T cell receptor beta chains were all read from a single sample in a study of T cell responses to AZD1222 COVID-19 vaccine. Sequencing used immunoSEQ multiplex PCR; TCRdb keeps in-frame clones, though not all of them. The sample shows roughly 130,000 clones, roughly 90% of them seen only once. Sample: peripheral blood, taken on day 0 of AZD1222 vaccination. These receptors were obtained from an adult in good health.

The chain uses TRBV7-2 and TRBJ2-2; 13 bases align to TRBD2. Germline V gene data show CDR1 as SGHTA and CDR2 as FQGNSA. This CDR3 is built from 17 residues. Trimming cost V 1 base and J 5 bases; bases outside gene matches: 4. As DNA, the CDR3 is TGTGCCAGCAGCTTAGAGGGGGGACTAGCGGGAACCGGGGAGCTGTTTTTT. Its protein product is CASSLEGGLAGTGELFF.

This chain joins TRBV27 and TRBJ1-1; D not resolved. The CDR3 is 13 amino acids. V gave up 6 bases and J gave up 1 base, with 9 bases separating them. Germline V gene lookup returns CDR1 MNHEY and CDR2 SMNVEV (reference sequence). The CDR3 DNA reads as TGTGCCAGCAGCGACGCCGAGAACACTGAAGCTTTCTTT. It yields the protein CASSDAENTEAFF.

The J gene is TRBJ2-7, the V gene TRBV4-3, with 9 bases fitting TRBD2. CDR1 and CDR2 from the germline V gene are LGHNA and YSLEER. V gave up 0 bases and J gave up 3 bases; unmatched junction bases: 9. This CDR3 is built from 17 residues. CDR3 DNA: TGCGCCAGCAGCCAAGATCGGGAGGCTAGCGGGAACTACGAGCAGTACTTC. It codes for CASSQDREASGNYEQYF.

This clone was found once. CDR3 bases: TGTGCCAGCAGCCCACAGGGAAATTCACCCCTCCACTTT. Protein: CASSPQGNSPLHF. The rearrangement joins TRBV7-2 to TRBJ1-6, with D perhaps TRBD1 (6 bases). This CDR3 has 13 amino acids. Germline loops: CDR1 SGHTA, CDR2 FQGNSA. V dropped 5 bases and J dropped 7 bases, with 9 bases sitting between them. Using reference TRBV7-2 and TRBJ1-6 for the parts outside the CDR3, the full variable domain is GAGVSQSPSNKVTEKGKDVELRCDPISGHTALYWYRQSLGQGLEFLIYFQGNSAPDKSGLPSDRFSAERTGGSVSTLTIQRTQQEDSAVYLCASSPQGNSPLHFGNGTRLTVT.

The genes are TRBV11-2 and TRBJ2-2; TRBD1 aligns across 11 bases. Germline V gene sequence: CDR1 SGHAT, CDR2 FQNNGV. Trimming took 10 bases from V and 1 from J; bases not matched to a gene: 2. The CDR3 has 14 amino acids. CDR3 amino acids: CATGTGGNTGELFF. In DNA, the CDR3 is TGTGCCACCGGGACAGGGGGGAACACCGGGGAGCTGTTTTTT.

The chain is built from TRBV15 and TRBJ2-5; TRBD2 matches at 7 bases. Germline CDR1 is LNHNV and CDR2 is YYDKDF (reference sequence). V shed 6 bases, J shed 4 bases, and the junction held 8 bases outside the gene matches. This CDR3 contains 14 residues. CDR3 in amino acids: CATSPGGLRETQYF. CDR3 in DNA: TGTGCCACCAGTCCGGGAGGATTAAGAGAGACCCAGTACTTC.

The rearrangement joins TRBV19 to TRBJ2-7; TRBD1 might be the D (7 bases). The CDR3 sequence is 14 residues long. Germline V gene data show CDR1 as LNHDA and CDR2 as SQIVND (reference sequence). Trimming stripped 6 bases from V and 5 bases from J, with 17 bases between. For the CDR3, the DNA is TGTGCCAGTAGCGCGGCGACAGGGAGGAACGAGCAGTACTTC. It translates to CASSAATGRNEQYF.

The chain joins TRBV5-5 to TRBJ1-3; no clear D gene. The V gene lost 2 bases and the J gene lost 0 bases, with 9 bases spanning the gap. The CDR3 covers 15 residues. The germline V gene has CDR1 SGHKS and CDR2 YYEKEE (reference sequence). CDR3 sequence (DNA): TGTGCCAGCAGCTTTGTGAGCACCTCTGGAAACACCATATATTTT. This translates into CASSFVSTSGNTIYF.